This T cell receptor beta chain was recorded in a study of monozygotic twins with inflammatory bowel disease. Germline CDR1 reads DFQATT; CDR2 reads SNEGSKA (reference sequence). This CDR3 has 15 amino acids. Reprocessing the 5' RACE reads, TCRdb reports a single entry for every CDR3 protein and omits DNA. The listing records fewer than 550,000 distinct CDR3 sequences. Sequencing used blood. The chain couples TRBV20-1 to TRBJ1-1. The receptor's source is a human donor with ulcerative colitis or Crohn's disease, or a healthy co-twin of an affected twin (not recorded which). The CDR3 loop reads CSAYGKGSMNTEAFF.